Sequencing of this T cell receptor beta chain was carried out in a study of blood T cell repertoires in COVID-19 (dated by TCRdb to about 2020). Regarding the research as a whole: Collaborator samples came from the United States, Italy and Spain and covered acute and convalescent phases of COVID-19. The dataset comprised deeply sampled blood TCRbeta repertoires from subjects exposed to, actively infected with, or recovered from COVID-19. The repertoires were released in a freely available public database meant as a resource for research on the immune response to SARS-CoV-2. The samples were drawn from the first 160 participants of the ongoing ImmuneRACE study and from roughly 1,300 subjects provided by 6 global collaborators. Where available, HLA class I and class II types were obtained from metadata supplied by the sample provider rather than from assay-based typing. The prospective study material was composed of cDNA or gDNA derived from T cells, B-cell-depleted T cells, or PBMCs. The sample metadata nearly always contained a de-identified subject ID, COVID-19 status, age in years and sex.

This clone has just one count. No cognate antigen has been identified for it. The sample holds no much larger clone one base away, and base qualities are not on file. Whole blood was collected in K2EDTA tubes by collaborating institutions according to the institutions' own protocols. For TCRbeta analysis, collaborators shipped samples in one of three forms: frozen whole blood, isolated PBMCs, or DNA extracted from either of those sample types. The immunoSEQ Assay, a bias-controlled multiplex PCR, was used to amplify TCRbeta CDR3 regions from genomic DNA. For the original study's pipeline: The number of nucleated cells in each sample was estimated by amplification of reference gene primers within the assay. To quantify the absolute abundance of each unique TCRbeta CDR3 rearrangement, sequence reads were collapsed and filtered. For each sample, productive Simpson clonality was calculated as the square root of Simpson's diversity index over productive rearrangements. This immuneACCESS table, as held by TCRdb, lists in-frame sequences with V and J called but not all clones. Of the missing ones, under half trace to an unresolved V gene in checked studies; the others have no known cause. The D gene and trimming were derived from the DNA, and the V and J assignments and clone size from that table. The sample table holds over 85,000 clones, of which less than 90% were seen once. In total, the top ten clones hold approximately 7.2% of the sample.

Relative to germline, V is missing 6 bases and J is missing 10 bases, with 5 bases of the junction outside any gene match. Including cysteine and phenylalanine, the CDR3 has 13 amino acids. Left in the record is the CDR3 DNA by itself, 39 bases read in frame from the first base. The germline V gene supplies CDR1 SNHLY and CDR2 FYNNEI. Findings and caveats that apply to the study as a whole: The amount of clinical and demographic metadata varied by source and participant and was provided uncurated.

What was sequenced was peripheral blood. The TCR comes from a man aged 55 to 70 with acute or convalescent COVID-19. The chain was built from TRBV2 and TRBJ1-4; 10 bases in the middle match TRBD1. The DNA is as follows: TGTGCCAGCAGCGGGACAGGGGCGGGAAAACTGTTTTTT. It codes for CASSGTGAGKLFF.